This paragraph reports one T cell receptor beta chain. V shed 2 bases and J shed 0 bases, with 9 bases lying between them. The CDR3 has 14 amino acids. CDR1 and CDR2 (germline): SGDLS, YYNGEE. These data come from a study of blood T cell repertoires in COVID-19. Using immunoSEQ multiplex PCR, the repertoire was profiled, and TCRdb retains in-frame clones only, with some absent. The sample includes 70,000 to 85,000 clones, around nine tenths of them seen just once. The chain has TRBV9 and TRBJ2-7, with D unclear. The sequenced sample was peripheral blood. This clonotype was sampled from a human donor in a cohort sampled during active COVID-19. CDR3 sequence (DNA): TGTGCCAGCAGCGTGAGCGAGAGCTCCTACGAGCAGTACTTC. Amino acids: CASSVSESSYEQYF.